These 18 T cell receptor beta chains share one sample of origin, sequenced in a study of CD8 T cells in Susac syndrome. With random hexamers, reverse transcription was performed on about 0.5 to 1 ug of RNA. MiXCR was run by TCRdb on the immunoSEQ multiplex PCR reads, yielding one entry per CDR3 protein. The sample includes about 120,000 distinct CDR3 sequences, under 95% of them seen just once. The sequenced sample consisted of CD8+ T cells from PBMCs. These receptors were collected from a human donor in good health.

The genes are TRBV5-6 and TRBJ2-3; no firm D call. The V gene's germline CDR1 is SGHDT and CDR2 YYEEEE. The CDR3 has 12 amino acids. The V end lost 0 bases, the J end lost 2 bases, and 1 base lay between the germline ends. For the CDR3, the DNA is TGTGCCAGCAGCTTGGACACAGATACGCAGTATTTT. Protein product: CASSLDTDTQYF.

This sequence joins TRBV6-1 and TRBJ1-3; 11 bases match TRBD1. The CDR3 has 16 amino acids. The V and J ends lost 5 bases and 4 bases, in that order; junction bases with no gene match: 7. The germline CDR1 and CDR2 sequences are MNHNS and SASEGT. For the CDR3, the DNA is TGTGCCAGCAGTCCGACGGACAGGGGGCTCGGAAACACCATATATTTT. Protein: CASSPTDRGLGNTIYF.

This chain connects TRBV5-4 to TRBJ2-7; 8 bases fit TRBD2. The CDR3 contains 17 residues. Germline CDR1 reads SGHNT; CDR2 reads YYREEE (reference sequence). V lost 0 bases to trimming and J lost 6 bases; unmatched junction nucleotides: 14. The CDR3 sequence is CASSLESGGRGGGEQYF. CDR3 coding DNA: TGTGCCAGCAGCTTGGAAAGCGGGGGCCGCGGAGGCGGCGAGCAGTACTTC.

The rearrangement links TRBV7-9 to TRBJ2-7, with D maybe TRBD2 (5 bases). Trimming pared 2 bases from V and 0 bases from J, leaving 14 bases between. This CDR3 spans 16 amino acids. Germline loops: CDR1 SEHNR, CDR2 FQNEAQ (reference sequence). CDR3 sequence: CASSLRAGTSSYEQYF. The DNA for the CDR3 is TGTGCCAGCAGCTTAAGGGCAGGCACTAGCTCCTACGAGCAGTACTTC.

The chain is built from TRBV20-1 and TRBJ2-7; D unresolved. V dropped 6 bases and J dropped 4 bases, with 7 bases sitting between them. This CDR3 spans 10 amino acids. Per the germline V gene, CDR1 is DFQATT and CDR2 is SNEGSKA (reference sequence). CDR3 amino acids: CSATGYEQYF. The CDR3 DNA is TGCAGTGCAACCGGGTACGAGCAGTACTTC.

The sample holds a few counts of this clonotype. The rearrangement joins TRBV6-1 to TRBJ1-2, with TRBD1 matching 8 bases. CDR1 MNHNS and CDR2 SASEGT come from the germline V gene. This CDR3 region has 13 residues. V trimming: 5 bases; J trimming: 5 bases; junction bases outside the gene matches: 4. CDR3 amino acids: CASSSWTGYGYTF. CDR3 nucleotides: TGTGCCAGCAGTTCCTGGACAGGGTATGGCTACACCTTC.

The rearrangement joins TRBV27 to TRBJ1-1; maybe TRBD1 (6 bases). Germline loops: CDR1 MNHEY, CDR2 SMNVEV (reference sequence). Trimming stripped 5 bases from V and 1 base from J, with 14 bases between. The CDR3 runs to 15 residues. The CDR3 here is CASSVQGFRNTEAFF. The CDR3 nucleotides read TGTGCCAGCAGTGTCCAGGGGTTCAGGAACACTGAAGCTTTCTTT.

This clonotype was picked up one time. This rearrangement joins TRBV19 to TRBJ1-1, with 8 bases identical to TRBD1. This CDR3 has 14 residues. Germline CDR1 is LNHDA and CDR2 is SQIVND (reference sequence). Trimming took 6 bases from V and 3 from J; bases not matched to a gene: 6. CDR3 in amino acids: CASRLDRGDTEAFF. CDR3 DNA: TGTGCCAGTAGGCTAGACAGGGGAGACACTGAAGCTTTCTTT. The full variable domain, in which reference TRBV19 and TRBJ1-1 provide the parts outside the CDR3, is DGGITQSPKYLFRKEGQNVTLSCEQNLNHDAMYWYRQDPGQGLRLIYYSQIVNDFQKGDIAEGYSVSREKKESFPLTVTSAQKNPTAFYLCASRLDRGDTEAFFGQGTRLTVV.

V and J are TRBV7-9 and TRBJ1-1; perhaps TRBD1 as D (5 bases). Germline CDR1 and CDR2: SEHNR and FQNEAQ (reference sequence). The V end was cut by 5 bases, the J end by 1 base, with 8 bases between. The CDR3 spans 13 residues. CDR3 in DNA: TGTGCCAGCAGCGGGGACCAGAACACTGAAGCTTTCTTT. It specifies CASSGDQNTEAFF.

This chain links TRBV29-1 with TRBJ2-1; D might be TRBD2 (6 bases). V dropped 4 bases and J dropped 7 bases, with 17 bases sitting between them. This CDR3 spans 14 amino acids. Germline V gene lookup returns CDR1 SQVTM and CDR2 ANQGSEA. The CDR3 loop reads CSVVAAGRGNEQFF. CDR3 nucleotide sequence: TGCAGCGTTGTGGCAGCGGGTCGAGGGAATGAGCAGTTCTTC.

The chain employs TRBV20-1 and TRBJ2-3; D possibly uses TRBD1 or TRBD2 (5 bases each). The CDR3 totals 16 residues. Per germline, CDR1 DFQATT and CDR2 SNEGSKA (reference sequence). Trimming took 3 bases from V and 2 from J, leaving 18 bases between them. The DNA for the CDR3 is TGCAGTGCTAGTTTTGCCCGGGACCCAGTCACAGATACGCAGTATTTT. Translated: CSASFARDPVTDTQYF.

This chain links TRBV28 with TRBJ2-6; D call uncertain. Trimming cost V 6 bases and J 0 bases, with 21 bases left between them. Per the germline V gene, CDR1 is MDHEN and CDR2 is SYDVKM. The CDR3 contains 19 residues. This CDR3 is CASSFSSHRRLSGANVLTF. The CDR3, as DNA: TGTGCCAGCAGCTTCTCTTCACACCGGCGTCTCTCTGGGGCCAACGTCCTGACTTTC.

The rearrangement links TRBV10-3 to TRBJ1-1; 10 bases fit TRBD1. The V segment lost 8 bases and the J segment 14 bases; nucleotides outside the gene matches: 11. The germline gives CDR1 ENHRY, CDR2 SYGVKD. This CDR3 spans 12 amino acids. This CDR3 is CAIRGTGASVFF. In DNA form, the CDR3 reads TGTGCCATCCGCGGGACAGGGGCTTCAGTGTTCTTT.

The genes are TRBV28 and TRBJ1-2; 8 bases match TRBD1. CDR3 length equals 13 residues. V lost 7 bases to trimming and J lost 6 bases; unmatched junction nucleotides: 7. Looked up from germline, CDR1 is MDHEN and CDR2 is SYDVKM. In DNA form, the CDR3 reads TGTGCCAGCACCACAGGGGGGTACGATGGCTACACCTTC. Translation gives CASTTGGYDGYTF.

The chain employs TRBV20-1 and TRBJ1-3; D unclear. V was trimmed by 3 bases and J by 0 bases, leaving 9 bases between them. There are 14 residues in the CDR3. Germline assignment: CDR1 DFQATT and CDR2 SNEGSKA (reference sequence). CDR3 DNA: TGCAGTGCTAGTTCCGCTGACTCTGGAAACACCATATATTTT. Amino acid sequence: CSASSADSGNTIYF.

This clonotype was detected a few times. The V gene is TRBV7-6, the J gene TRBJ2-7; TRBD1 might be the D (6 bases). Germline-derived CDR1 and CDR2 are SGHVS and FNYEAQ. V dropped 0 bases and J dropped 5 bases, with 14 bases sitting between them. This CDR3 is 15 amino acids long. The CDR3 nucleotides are TGTGCCAGCAGCTTAGCGGTGCAGGGGTTCCACGAGCAGTACTTC. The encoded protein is CASSLAVQGFHEQYF.

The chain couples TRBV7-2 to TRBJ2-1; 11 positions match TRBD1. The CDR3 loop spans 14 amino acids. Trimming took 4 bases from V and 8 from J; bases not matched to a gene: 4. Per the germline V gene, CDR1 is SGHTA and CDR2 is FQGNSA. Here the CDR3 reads CASSSDRGPYEQFF. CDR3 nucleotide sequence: TGTGCCAGCAGCTCGGACAGGGGGCCCTATGAGCAGTTCTTC.

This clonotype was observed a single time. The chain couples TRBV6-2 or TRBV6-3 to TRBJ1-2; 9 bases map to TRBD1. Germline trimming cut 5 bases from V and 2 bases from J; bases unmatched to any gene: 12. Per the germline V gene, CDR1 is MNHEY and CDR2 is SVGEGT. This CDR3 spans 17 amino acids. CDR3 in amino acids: CASSRLGTGPTNYGYTF. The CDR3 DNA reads TGTGCCAGCAGTCGCTTGGGGACAGGGCCTACGAACTATGGCTACACCTTC.